These 24 T cell receptor beta chains were all obtained from the same sample, sequenced in a study of blood T cell repertoires in COVID-19. The data were produced by immunoSEQ multiplex PCR, yet TCRdb's version contains in-frame clones alone and is incomplete. The top ten hold about 2% of the sample, which has over 150,000 clones, 83% seen once. Sequenced material: peripheral blood. The source is a woman aged 80 or over with acute or convalescent COVID-19.

This clone is a singleton in its sample. The rearrangement joins TRBV30 to TRBJ1-1, with TRBD1 matching 7 bases. Germline V gene data show CDR1 as GTSNPN and CDR2 as SVGIG (reference sequence). Trimming cost V 2 bases and J 11 bases; bases outside gene matches: 8. This CDR3 has 12 amino acids. In DNA form, the CDR3 reads TGTGCCTGGAGTCCCGACAGGGACTGGGCTTTCTTT. Translating gives CAWSPDRDWAFF.

The rearrangement joins TRBV7-9 to TRBJ1-1; TRBD1 matches at 8 bases. The CDR3 is 15 amino acids. V was pared by 5 bases and J by 1 base, with 6 bases of the junction left unmatched. Germline CDR1 and CDR2: SEHNR and FQNEAQ (reference sequence). CDR3 protein: CASSPIGQGNTEAFF. The CDR3 DNA sequence: TGTGCCAGCAGCCCGATAGGACAGGGGAACACTGAAGCTTTCTTT.

This chain uses TRBV10-3 with TRBJ2-7; D is undetermined. V was cut by 3 bases and J by 3 bases, with 6 bases left in between. The CDR3 runs 12 residues. From germline, CDR1 is ENHRY and CDR2 SYGVKD. CDR3 sequence reads: CAISDGGYEQYF. CDR3 sequence (DNA): TGTGCCATCAGTGATGGCGGCTACGAGCAGTACTTC.

CDR3 sequence (DNA): TGTGCCAGCAGCTTCCGGGAAGGCACCATATATTTT. This encodes CASSFREGTIYF. This chain links TRBV7-9 with TRBJ1-3; unclear D gene. The CDR3 runs 12 residues. CDR1 and CDR2 (germline): SEHNR, FQNEAQ (reference sequence). Trimming took 3 bases from V and 9 from J, leaving 9 bases between them.

J is TRBJ1-6 and V is TRBV9; weak D call: TRBD1 (6 bases). V was shortened by 4 bases and J by 12 bases, with 14 bases between the two germline ends. CDR1 SGDLS and CDR2 YYNGEE come from the germline V gene. This CDR3 is built from 13 residues. The chain's CDR3 is CASSPGVRGPLHF. The CDR3 nucleotides are TGTGCCAGCAGCCCAGGGGTGAGAGGACCCCTCCACTTT.

The CDR3 spells CASSYGSNYGYTF. In DNA, the CDR3 is TGTGCCAGCAGCTACGGGTCGAACTATGGCTACACCTTC. V and J are TRBV7-9 and TRBJ1-2; no clear D. This CDR3 has 13 residues. Trimming shortened V by 4 bases and J by 2 bases, and 8 bases separated the two germline ends. Germline values: CDR1 SEHNR, CDR2 FQNEAQ (reference sequence).

The chain is built from TRBV4-1 and TRBJ2-2, with TRBD2 matching 7 bases. Germline V CDR1 and CDR2: MGHRA, YSYEKL. J gave up 1 base and V 4 bases, and 15 bases lay outside the gene matches. The CDR3 is 19 amino acids. The chain's CDR3 is CASSPGILREKMNTGELFF. The CDR3 DNA reads TGCGCCAGCAGCCCAGGAATTTTGCGGGAGAAGATGAACACCGGGGAGCTGTTTTTT.

This clone was seen more than once but under ten times. This chain links TRBV3-1 (or the pseudogene TRBV3-2) with TRBJ2-1, with 10 bases matching TRBD1. V lost 4 bases to trimming and J lost 8 bases; unmatched junction nucleotides: 5. Germline V CDR1 and CDR2: LGHDT, YNNKEL (reference sequence). This CDR3 has 14 residues. CDR3 in DNA: TGTGCCAGCAGCCGCGGACAGGGGGATGATGAGCAGTTCTTC. Its translation: CASSRGQGDDEQFF.

V gene TRBV2 combines with J gene TRBJ1-4; D is unresolved. Germline-derived CDR1 and CDR2 are SNHLY and FYNNEI. This CDR3 spans 15 amino acids. Trimming took 6 bases from V and 0 from J, leaving 11 bases between them. The CDR3 bases are TGTGCCAGCAGCGAGGTTCCTGCAACTAATGAAAAACTGTTTTTT. It is translated as CASSEVPATNEKLFF. The whole variable domain, filled in from reference TRBV2 and TRBJ1-4, reads EPEVTQTPSHQVTQMGQEVILRCVPISNHLYFYWYRQILGQKVEFLVSFYNNEISEKSEIFDDQFSVERPDGSNFTLKIRSTKLEDSAMYFCASSEVPATNEKLFFGSGTQLSVL.

V gene TRBV10-1 combines with J gene TRBJ2-7; the D gene is possibly TRBD1 (5 bases). The CDR3 is 13 amino acids. Germline CDR1 WNHNN, CDR2 SYGVQD (reference sequence). V was clipped by 6 bases and J by 3 bases, with 12 bases between them. Here the CDR3 DNA reads TGCGCCAGCAGCCGACAGTTGGGCTACGAGCAGTACTTC. Residues: CASSRQLGYEQYF.

This sequence joins TRBV2 and TRBJ1-2; D is unclear. The germline gives CDR1 SNHLY, CDR2 FYNNEI. Between the trimmed V and J ends, which lost 0 bases and 6 bases, there was a span of 14 bases. CDR3 length: 15 amino acids. In nucleotides, the CDR3 is TGTGCCAGCAGTGAAGCGCGGAGGAACGACAATGGCTACACCTTC. Protein product: CASSEARRNDNGYTF.

The V call is TRBV12-3 or TRBV12-4, the J call TRBJ1-1; D may be TRBD1 (6 bases). V gave up 10 bases and J gave up 1 base, with 13 bases separating them. This CDR3 contains 13 residues. The CDR3 here is CATSPGQNTEAFF. As DNA, the CDR3 is TGTGCCACCAGCCCGGGACAGAACACTGAAGCTTTCTTT.

The CDR3 is CASSSQVPTYNEQFF. CDR3 bases: TGCGCCAGCAGCAGTCAGGTTCCGACCTACAATGAGCAGTTCTTC. This chain connects TRBV5-1 to TRBJ2-1; D remains ambiguous. Germline CDR1 reads SGHRS; CDR2 reads YFSETQ. There are 15 residues in the CDR3. The V gene lost 4 bases and the J gene lost 2 bases, with 13 bases spanning the gap.

This clone occurred once. The chain uses TRBV11-2 and TRBJ2-1, with D tentatively TRBD1 (5 bases). Trimming took 5 bases from V and 9 from J, leaving 14 bases between them. The CDR3 is 13 residues long. Germline V lookup: CDR1 SGHAT, CDR2 FQNNGV. DNA for the CDR3: TGTGCCAGCAGCGCCGTTTCCGACAGTGAGCAGTTCTTC. It translates to CASSAVSDSEQFF.

The CDR3 is CAISESASGGVTQYF. CDR3 sequence (DNA): TGTGCCATCAGTGAATCGGCTAGCGGGGGAGTTACGCAGTATTTT. The chain recombines TRBV10-3 with TRBJ2-3; 10 bases align to TRBD2. V was clipped by 3 bases and J by 8 bases; unmatched bases: 8. The CDR3 has 15 residues. Germline-derived CDR1 and CDR2 are ENHRY and SYGVKD.

This rearrangement joins TRBV5-1 to TRBJ2-2; 9 nucleotides align to TRBD2. Germline loops: CDR1 SGHRS, CDR2 YFSETQ. There are 17 residues in the CDR3. V dropped 1 base and J dropped 7; count of bases not matched to a gene: 11. The CDR3 DNA is TGCGCCAGCAGCTTGCTTCTAGCGGGATCTGTTAACGGGGAGCTGTTTTTT. Translated, it gives CASSLLLAGSVNGELFF.

The chain couples TRBV4-1 to TRBJ2-2, with 11 positions matching TRBD2. Germline CDR1 MGHRA, CDR2 YSYEKL. The CDR3 is 18 residues long. V gave up 1 base and J gave up 6 bases; unmatched junction bases: 10. The CDR3 sequence: CASSQAPQLSGRAGELFF. As DNA, the CDR3 is TGCGCCAGCAGCCAAGCCCCCCAGCTTAGCGGGAGGGCCGGGGAGCTGTTTTTT.

The count of this clone is one. V gene TRBV5-1 combines with J gene TRBJ2-3; 10 bases are shared with TRBD2. Trimming removed 8 bases from V and 1 base from J; junction bases left unmatched: 10. There are 16 residues in the CDR3. From germline, CDR1 is SGHRS and CDR2 YFSETQ. CDR3 sequence: CARRHSSGRGTDTQYF. The CDR3 DNA is TGCGCCAGGCGGCATTCTAGCGGGAGAGGCACAGATACGCAGTATTTT.

The genes are TRBV3-1 (or the pseudogene TRBV3-2) and TRBJ2-1, with 7 positions matching TRBD2. With 1 base clipped from V and 6 bases from J, the junction kept 6 bases outside the gene matches. The CDR3 is 15 residues long. CDR1 and CDR2 from the germline V gene are LGHDT and YNNKEL (reference sequence). In DNA, the CDR3 is TGTGCCAGCAGCCAAGCTGTACTAGCGTCCAATGAGCAGTTCTTC. This encodes CASSQAVLASNEQFF.

V is TRBV30 and J is TRBJ1-1, with no clear D. The CDR3 contains 13 residues. V shed 5 bases and J shed 10 bases, with 20 bases lying between them. Germline V gene sequence: CDR1 GTSNPN, CDR2 SVGIG (reference sequence). The CDR3 bases are TGTGCCTGGGACCGGTTTCCCGGCACAGCAGCTTTCTTT. Protein: CAWDRFPGTAAFF.

This clone was seen a handful of times. The chain couples TRBV11-2 to TRBJ2-2, with D possibly being TRBD1 (6 bases). The CDR3 has 16 residues. CDR1 is SGHAT, CDR2 FQNNGV, per germline. With 4 bases removed from V and 6 bases from J, the gap between germline ends came to 18 bases. CDR3 coding DNA: TGTGCCAGCAGCTCTTACCGGGACAAAATTTCCGGGGAGCTGTTTTTT. It translates to CASSSYRDKISGELFF.

The chain has TRBV28 and TRBJ2-7, with TRBD1 identical over 7 bases. Germline-derived CDR1 and CDR2 are MDHEN and SYDVKM. The V and J ends lost 1 base and 2 bases, in that order; junction bases with no gene match: 5. This CDR3 contains 15 residues. The CDR3 coding sequence is TGTGCCAGCAGTTTATTTTTGGGACAGACCTACGAGCAGTACTTC. Translation: CASSLFLGQTYEQYF.

This sequence joins TRBV5-5 and TRBJ2-7, with a tentative D call TRBD2 (6 bases). Trimming pared 0 bases from V and 5 bases from J, leaving 18 bases between. Per the germline V gene, CDR1 is SGHKS and CDR2 is YYEKEE (reference sequence). This CDR3 has 16 amino acids. The CDR3 nucleotides are TGTGCCAGCAGCTTGGAAGTCAGGAGGGGTATCGACGAGCAGTACTTC. As protein: CASSLEVRRGIDEQYF. The variable domain in full, with the rest retrieved from reference TRBV5-5 and TRBJ2-7, is DAGVTQSPTHLIKTRGQQVTLRCSPISGHKSVSWYQQVLGQGPQFIFQYYEKEERGRGNFPDRFSARQFPNYSSELNVNALLLGDSALYLCASSLEVRRGIDEQYFGPGTRLTVT.

This chain links TRBV2 with TRBJ1-5; D gene unclear. Germline loops: CDR1 SNHLY, CDR2 FYNNEI. This CDR3 comprises 14 residues. Trimming took 4 bases from V and 7 from J, leaving 14 bases between them. The CDR3 region has the DNA TGTGCCAGCAGTGGGGCAATCCGCGACCAGCCCCAGCATTTT. It encodes CASSGAIRDQPQHF.